The 24 T cell receptor beta chains below were found in one sample sequenced in a study of cytomegalovirus exposure and HLA in healthy donors. The PCR made use of 60 Vbeta and 13 Jbeta primers. Clones were sequenced by immunoSEQ multiplex PCR, and TCRdb holds only the in-frame ones, with some missing. The data hold approximately 170,000 clones, with almost 80% observed a single time. Specimen: PBMCs. The receptors stem from a man younger than 35 in good health and CMV-seropositive.

The rearrangement links TRBV15 to TRBJ2-7; no clear D. The germline gives CDR1 LNHNV, CDR2 YYDKDF (reference sequence). The CDR3 loop spans 14 amino acids. V was cut by 0 bases and J by 6 bases, with 12 bases left in between. The CDR3 DNA follows: TGTGCCACCAGCAGAGAACGGCACCGCGGCGAGCAGTACTTC. Translation gives CATSRERHRGEQYF. The variable domain in full, completed from reference TRBV15 and TRBJ2-7, reads DAMVIQNPRYQVTQFGKPVTLSCSQTLNHNVMYWYQQKSSQAPKLLFHYYDKDFNNEADTPDNFQSRRPNTSFCFLDIRSPGLGDTAMYLCATSRERHRGEQYFGPGTRLTVT.

The chain uses TRBV15 and TRBJ2-1, with TRBD2 as a possible D gene (6 bases). Germline values: CDR1 LNHNV, CDR2 YYDKDF (reference sequence). The V gene lost 0 bases and the J gene lost 9 bases, with 18 bases spanning the gap. CDR3 length: 16 amino acids. The CDR3 DNA follows: TGTGCCACCAGCAGAGATTGGCGACTAGAGAAGGGTGAGCAGTTCTTC. Translation gives CATSRDWRLEKGEQFF.

The chain carries TRBV6-5 and TRBJ2-5; 7 bases match TRBD1. Germline V gene sequence: CDR1 MNHEY, CDR2 SVGAGI. The CDR3 is 13 residues long. Trimming at V came to 6 bases and at J to 5 bases, leaving 6 bases not matched to a gene. CDR3 bases: TGTGCCAGCAGACAACAGGGGCAGGAGACCCAGTACTTC. As protein: CASRQQGQETQYF.

This clone has only a few counts. CDR3 sequence: CASIENTEAFF. The DNA for the CDR3 is TGTGCCAGTATAGAGAACACTGAAGCTTTCTTT. The chain joins TRBV19 to TRBJ1-1; unclear D gene. Trimming cost V 7 bases and J 1 base, with 4 bases left between them. CDR3 size: 11 residues. Germline V gene data show CDR1 as LNHDA and CDR2 as SQIVND (reference sequence).

The rearrangement joins TRBV6-5 to TRBJ1-1; D gene uncertain. The CDR3 runs 16 residues. Germline lookup yields CDR1 MNHEY and CDR2 SVGAGI. The V and J ends lost 0 bases and 0 bases respectively, with 11 bases between them. CDR3 bases: TGTGCCAGCAGTTACTCGAAACGGGGAATGAACACTGAAGCTTTCTTT. It codes for CASSYSKRGMNTEAFF.

This clone was picked up a small number of times. The chain combines TRBV5-1 with TRBJ2-7, with D possibly TRBD2 on 5 matching bases. Trimming removed 0 bases at V and 4 bases at J, with 11 bases between. Germline V gene lookup returns CDR1 SGHRS and CDR2 YFSETQ. This CDR3 spans 14 amino acids. In DNA, the CDR3 is TGCGCCAGCAGCTTGGAGAGGGATAGTTACGAGCAGTACTTC. It codes for CASSLERDSYEQYF.

This sequence joins TRBV7-2 and TRBJ2-7; no clear D. CDR1 SGHTA and CDR2 FQGNSA come from the germline V gene. The CDR3 extends over 14 amino acids. V shed 2 bases and J shed 7 bases, with 15 bases lying between them. This CDR3 is CASSLSWQSREQYF. The CDR3 DNA is TGTGCCAGCAGCTTATCGTGGCAGTCCAGGGAGCAGTACTTC. Variable domain in full (rest from reference TRBV7-2 and TRBJ2-7): GAGVSQSPSNKVTEKGKDVELRCDPISGHTALYWYRQSLGQGLEFLIYFQGNSAPDKSGLPSDRFSAERTGGSVSTLTIQRTQQEDSAVYLCASSLSWQSREQYFGPGTRLTVT.

Notes on this clone: The sample holds other DNA sequences that translate to the same CDR3. The chain employs TRBV19 and TRBJ2-7; 9 nucleotides agree with TRBD1. Trimming cost V 5 bases and J 4 bases; bases outside gene matches: 6. The germline gives CDR1 LNHDA, CDR2 SQIVND (reference sequence). This CDR3 is 14 amino acids long. As DNA, the CDR3 is TGTGCCAGTAGTCCCGGGACAGGGACTTACGAGCAGTACTTC. Translation: CASSPGTGTYEQYF. The whole variable domain, remainder taken from reference TRBV19 and TRBJ2-7, is DGGITQSPKYLFRKEGQNVTLSCEQNLNHDAMYWYRQDPGQGLRLIYYSQIVNDFQKGDIAEGYSVSREKKESFPLTVTSAQKNPTAFYLCASSPGTGTYEQYFGPGTRLTVT.

The V and J genes are TRBV29-1 and TRBJ2-7; 8 bases agree with TRBD1. Per the germline V gene, CDR1 is SQVTM and CDR2 is ANQGSEA. Trimming at V came to 6 bases and at J to 5 bases, leaving 12 bases not matched to a gene. The CDR3 has 14 residues. The CDR3 is CSVNPGTGRNEQYF. As DNA, the CDR3 is TGCAGCGTGAACCCCGGGACAGGTAGAAACGAGCAGTACTTC.

The J gene is TRBJ2-7, the V gene TRBV20-1; D gene ambiguous. The CDR3 is made up of 11 amino acids. Trimming shortened V by 3 bases and J by 6 bases, and 9 bases separated the two germline ends. Germline V lookup: CDR1 DFQATT, CDR2 SNEGSKA (reference sequence). CDR3 region: CSASPSGEQYF. The CDR3 coding sequence is TGCAGTGCTAGCCCCTCGGGCGAGCAGTACTTC.

This clone is a singleton in its sample. The chain is built from TRBV6-5 and TRBJ2-7, with D perhaps matching TRBD1 (5 bases). The CDR3 loop spans 15 amino acids. Looked up from germline, CDR1 is MNHEY and CDR2 is SVGAGI. V dropped 4 bases and J dropped 0 bases, with 13 bases sitting between them. This CDR3 is CASSWGPLNSYEQYF. The DNA of the CDR3 is TGTGCCAGCAGTTGGGGCCCCCTAAACTCCTACGAGCAGTACTTC.

This rearrangement joins TRBV6-5 to TRBJ1-2, with D possibly TRBD1 on 6 matching bases. Trimming took off 9 bases at V and 1 base at J, with 9 bases between the two ends. From germline, CDR1 is MNHEY and CDR2 SVGAGI. The CDR3 consists of 12 residues. The CDR3 reads CASGGHNYGYTF. CDR3 DNA: TGTGCCAGTGGGGGACATAACTATGGCTACACCTTC.

V is TRBV13 and J is TRBJ1-1, with D possibly being TRBD1 (5 bases). Germline V lookup: CDR1 PRHDT, CDR2 FYEKMQ (reference sequence). Trimming shortened V by 5 bases and J by 0 bases, and 13 bases separated the two germline ends. The length of the CDR3 is 15 residues. This chain's CDR3 is CASSPQTEMNTEAFF. For the CDR3, the DNA is TGTGCCAGCAGCCCTCAGACAGAGATGAACACTGAAGCTTTCTTT.

This chain connects TRBV7-9 to TRBJ2-3; D is perhaps TRBD2 (7 bases). This CDR3 region has 17 residues. The germline V and J ends were trimmed by 1 base and 5 bases, with 19 bases remaining between them. The germline gives CDR1 SEHNR, CDR2 FQNEAQ (reference sequence). CDR3 residues: CASSLGSLRGPQDTQYF. The DNA for the CDR3 is TGTGCCAGCAGCTTAGGGAGTTTGCGGGGGCCCCAAGATACGCAGTATTTT. Supplemented by reference TRBV7-9 and TRBJ2-3, the full variable domain reads DTGVSQNPRHKITKRGQNVTFRCDPISEHNRLYWYRQTLGQGPEFLTYFQNEAQLEKSRLLSDRFSAERPKGSFSTLEIQRTEQGDSAMYLCASSLGSLRGPQDTQYFGPGTRLTVL.

The V gene is TRBV9, the J gene TRBJ2-1; D is unresolved. Trimming removed 3 bases at V and 8 bases at J, with 18 bases between. The CDR3 length is 15 residues. The germline V gene has CDR1 SGDLS and CDR2 YYNGEE. CDR3 amino acids: CASSGRLSGFDEQFF. CDR3 bases: TGTGCCAGCAGCGGCCGCTTGTCGGGTTTCGATGAGCAGTTCTTC.

The J gene is TRBJ2-7, the V gene TRBV28; a possible D gene is TRBD1 (6 bases). Between the trimmed V and J ends, which lost 3 bases and 0 bases, there was a span of 12 bases. CDR3 length: 15 residues. Per germline, CDR1 MDHEN and CDR2 SYDVKM. In DNA form, the CDR3 reads TGTGCCAGCAGTTTGTACAGGGATTACTCCTACGAGCAGTACTTC. Protein: CASSLYRDYSYEQYF. Supplemented by reference TRBV28 and TRBJ2-7, the full variable domain reads DVKVTQSSRYLVKRTGEKVFLECVQDMDHENMFWYRQDPGLGLRLIYFSYDVKMKEKGDIPEGYSVSREKKERFSLILESASTNQTSMYLCASSLYRDYSYEQYFGPGTRLTVT.

The chain uses TRBV27 and TRBJ2-7; a possible D gene is TRBD1 (7 bases). Germline CDR1 reads MNHEY; CDR2 reads SMNVEV (reference sequence). There are 13 residues in the CDR3. Trimming cost V 7 bases and J 3 bases, with 13 bases left between them. The DNA of the CDR3 is TGTGCCAGCATGAGGCAGGGGGGCTACGAGCAGTACTTC. Its protein product is CASMRQGGYEQYF.

The rearrangement uses TRBV4-2 and TRBJ2-5; a weak D match, TRBD2 (7 bases). CDR3 length equals 17 residues. Germline V gene sequence: CDR1 LGHNA, CDR2 YNFKEQ. V gave up 1 base and J gave up 5 bases, with 20 bases separating them. In nucleotides, the CDR3 is TGTGCCAGCAGCCAAGGACTAGTGGGGGGGCCGAGCGAGACCCAGTACTTC. This sequence encodes CASSQGLVGGPSETQYF.

This chain joins TRBV18 and TRBJ2-1, with TRBD2 as a possible D gene (5 bases). CDR1 is KGHSH and CDR2 is LQKENI in the germline V gene. V lost 0 bases and J lost 6, with 9 bases in between. This CDR3 has 14 residues. The CDR3 loop reads CASSPPGGTNEQFF. CDR3 bases: TGTGCCAGCTCACCACCAGGAGGCACCAATGAGCAGTTCTTC.

The rearrangement uses TRBV19 and TRBJ1-5, with D unclear. This CDR3 is built from 15 residues. CDR1 is LNHDA and CDR2 is SQIVND in the germline V gene (reference sequence). V was shortened by 3 bases and J by 5 bases, with 14 bases between the two germline ends. CDR3 sequence (DNA): TGTGCCAGTAGTATGATGGGTGCGGGCTATCAGCCCCAGCATTTT. As protein: CASSMMGAGYQPQHF.

CDR3 nucleotides: TGTGCCAGCAGCTTATGGGTCGGGGGGGGAAATGAGCAGTTCTTC. As protein: CASSLWVGGGNEQFF. This chain links TRBV7-2 with TRBJ2-1; 8 bases fit TRBD2. CDR1 SGHTA and CDR2 FQGNSA come from the germline V gene. The length of the CDR3 is 15 residues. V shed 2 bases and J 7 bases; nucleotides not matched to a gene: 7.

The CDR3 is CASSPGDRGDQPQHF. CDR3 nucleotides: TGTGCCAGCTCACCAGGGGACAGGGGGGACCAGCCCCAGCATTTT. The V call is TRBV18, the J call TRBJ1-5, with TRBD1 matching 11 bases. The length of the CDR3 is 15 residues. The germline gives CDR1 KGHSH, CDR2 LQKENI. After removal of 2 bases from V and 7 bases from J, the junction contained 4 bases not matched to a gene.

This clone turned up a few times. The rearrangement uses TRBV6-1 and TRBJ2-7; 9 bases line up with TRBD2. V dropped 9 bases and J dropped 4; count of bases not matched to a gene: 4. The CDR3 has 12 amino acids. The germline CDR1 and CDR2 sequences are MNHNS and SASEGT. CDR3 residues: CASATSGYEQYF. CDR3 nucleotides: TGTGCCAGTGCGACTAGCGGATACGAGCAGTACTTC.

As regards this clone: The sample contains more than one DNA sequence encoding this CDR3. CDR3 region: CASSLRQGVYGYTF. CDR3 DNA: TGTGCCAGCAGTCTACGACAGGGAGTCTATGGCTACACCTTC. V and J are TRBV27 and TRBJ1-2; 7 bases fit TRBD1. CDR3 length equals 14 residues. CDR1 MNHEY and CDR2 SMNVEV come from the germline V gene (reference sequence). V dropped 5 bases and J dropped 4; count of bases not matched to a gene: 7.